This is a list of T cell receptor beta chains from one sample in a study of blood T cell repertoires in COVID-19. Some clones are missing from TCRdb's copy, which holds only in-frame ones; the method was immunoSEQ multiplex PCR. This table has hundreds of thousands of clones, 70% to 90% appearing once. Sequencing was carried out using PBMCs or T cells enriched from blood (not recorded which). These receptors were taken from a man younger than 35 who had recovered from COVID-19. The conserved cysteine and the conserved F or W are not part of the CDR3 here. Fields, in order: V gene, CDR3 protein.

v_call: TRBV18; cdr3_aa: ASSPGTGVDNSPLH
v_call: TRBV12-3/TRBV12-4; cdr3_aa: ASTLQGGVGYT
v_call: TRBV13; cdr3_aa: ASSSTGVSGNTIY
v_call: TRBV7-9; cdr3_aa: ASSSSSYNEQF
v_call: TRBV19; cdr3_aa: ASTIHSAPSGLNEQF
v_call: TRBV5-1; cdr3_aa: ASSDADSYSYNEQF
v_call: TRBV4-2; cdr3_aa: ASSQVQGYTEAF
v_call: TRBV7-8; cdr3_aa: ASSLVEGNTEAF
v_call: TRBV9; cdr3_aa: ASSPWREGREQY
v_call: TRBV28; cdr3_aa: ASRYRGRGEKLF
v_call: TRBV5-5; cdr3_aa: ASSRQGRLGDYEQY